The TCR beta chain under discussion was sequenced for a study of cytomegalovirus exposure and HLA in healthy donors. Study-wide background: Most donors, about 77% of 398 genotyped, fell in the Caucasian-associated ancestry cluster.

Whole-study results and caveats: As a later analysis showed, a missense DCLRE1C variant was linked to trimming of TCR beta V- and J-genes. The study had only CMV serostatus as immune exposure information.

Primers for the PCR totalled 60 Vbeta and 13 Jbeta. Some clones are missing from TCRdb's copy, which holds only in-frame ones; the method was immunoSEQ multiplex PCR. Among 60,000 to 75,000 clones listed, approximately 60% were seen once. This clone was seen a handful of times. Its target is unknown. The TCR comes from a woman aged 45-59 years in good health and CMV-seronegative. Material for sequencing was PBMCs.

The CDR3 spells CASSFSQGADGYTF. DNA of the CDR3: TGTGCCAGCAGCTTTTCACAGGGGGCGGATGGCTACACCTTC. The chain is built from TRBV7-2 and TRBJ1-2, with 9 bases matching TRBD1. CDR3 length: 14 residues. In germline, CDR1 is SGHTA, CDR2 FQGNSA. The J segment lost 6 bases and the V segment lost 3 bases, leaving 5 bases of the junction unmatched.